This T cell receptor beta chain was captured in a study of blood T cells in healthy people across ages. Study at large: About one barcoded beta molecule was captured per two T cells (by template switching).

Germline V gives CDR1 MDHEN, CDR2 SYDVKM. V gave up 6 bases and J gave up 4 bases; unmatched junction bases: 10. The CDR3 length is 16 residues. Samples each yielded at least 6 micrograms of total RNA. Primed by a sample-barcoded 5' primer and a J-beta primer mix, a second PCR proceeded for about 7 to 11 cycles. Every cDNA was tagged by a template-switch adaptor with 12 random nucleotides. TCRdb reprocessed the 5' RACE reads via MiXCR and lists one record per CDR3 protein. The sample lists 650,000 to 800,000 distinct CDR3 sequences, around 45% seen once, with roughly 19% in the top ten. The source is a man aged 55 to 70 in good health. V gene TRBV28 combines with J gene TRBJ2-3; TRBD2 agrees at 10 bases. Sequenced: blood. Written as DNA, the CDR3 is TGTGCCAGCAGGTTGGAGGAGCGGGGGGGAGCAGATACGCAGTATTTT. Protein: CASRLEERGGADTQYF.